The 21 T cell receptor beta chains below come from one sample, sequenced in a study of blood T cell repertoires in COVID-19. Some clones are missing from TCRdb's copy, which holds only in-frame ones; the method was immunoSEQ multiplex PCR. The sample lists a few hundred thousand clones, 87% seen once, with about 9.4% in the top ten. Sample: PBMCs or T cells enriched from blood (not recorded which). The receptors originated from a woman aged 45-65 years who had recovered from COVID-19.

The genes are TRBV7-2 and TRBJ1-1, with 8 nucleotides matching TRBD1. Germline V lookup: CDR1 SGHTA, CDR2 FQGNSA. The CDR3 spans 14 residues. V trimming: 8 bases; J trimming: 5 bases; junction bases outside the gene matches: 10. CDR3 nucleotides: TGTGCCAGCGGGGACAGGCCTCAGAGGACTGAAGCTTTCTTT. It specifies CASGDRPQRTEAFF.

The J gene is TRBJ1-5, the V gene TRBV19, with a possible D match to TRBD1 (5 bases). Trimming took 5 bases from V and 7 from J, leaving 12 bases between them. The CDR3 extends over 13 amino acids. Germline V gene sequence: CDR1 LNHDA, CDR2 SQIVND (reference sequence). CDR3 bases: TGTGCCAGTAGTCCCCGACAGTTCCAGCCCCAGCATTTT. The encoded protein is CASSPRQFQPQHF.

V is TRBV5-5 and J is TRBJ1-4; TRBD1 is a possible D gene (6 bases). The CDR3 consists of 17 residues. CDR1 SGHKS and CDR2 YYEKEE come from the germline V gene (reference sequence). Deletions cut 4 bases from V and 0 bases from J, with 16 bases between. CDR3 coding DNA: TGTGCCAGCAGCCCAATACAGGGTTTAGCAACTAATGAAAAACTGTTTTTT. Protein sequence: CASSPIQGLATNEKLFF. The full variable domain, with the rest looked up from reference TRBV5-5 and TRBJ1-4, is DAGVTQSPTHLIKTRGQQVTLRCSPISGHKSVSWYQQVLGQGPQFIFQYYEKEERGRGNFPDRFSARQFPNYSSELNVNALLLGDSALYLCASSPIQGLATNEKLFFGSGTQLSVL.

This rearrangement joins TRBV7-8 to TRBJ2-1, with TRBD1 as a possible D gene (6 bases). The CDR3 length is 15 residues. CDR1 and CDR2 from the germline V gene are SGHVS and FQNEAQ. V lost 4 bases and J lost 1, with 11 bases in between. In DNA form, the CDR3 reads TGTGCCAGCAGCTGGGACATCATATCCTACAATGAGCAGTTCTTC. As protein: CASSWDIISYNEQFF.

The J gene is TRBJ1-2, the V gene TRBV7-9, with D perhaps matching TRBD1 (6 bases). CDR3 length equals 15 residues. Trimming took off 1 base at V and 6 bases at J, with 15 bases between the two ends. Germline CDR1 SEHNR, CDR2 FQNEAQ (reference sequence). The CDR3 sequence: CASSLGVGTGHGYTF. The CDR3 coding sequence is TGTGCCAGCAGCTTAGGGGTCGGAACAGGGCATGGCTACACCTTC.

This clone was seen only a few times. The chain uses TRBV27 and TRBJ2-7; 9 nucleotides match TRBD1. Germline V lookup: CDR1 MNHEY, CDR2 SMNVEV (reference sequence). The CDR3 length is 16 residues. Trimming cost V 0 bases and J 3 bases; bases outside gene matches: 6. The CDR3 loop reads CASSLSGTGPYYEQYF. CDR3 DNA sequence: TGTGCCAGCAGTTTATCGGGGACAGGGCCCTACTACGAGCAGTACTTC.

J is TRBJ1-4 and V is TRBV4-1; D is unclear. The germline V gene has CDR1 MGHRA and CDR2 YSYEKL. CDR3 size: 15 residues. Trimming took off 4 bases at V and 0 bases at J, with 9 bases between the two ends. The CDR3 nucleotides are TGCGCCAGCAGCCTCGCGGGGACAACTAATGAAAAACTGTTTTTT. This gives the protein CASSLAGTTNEKLFF.

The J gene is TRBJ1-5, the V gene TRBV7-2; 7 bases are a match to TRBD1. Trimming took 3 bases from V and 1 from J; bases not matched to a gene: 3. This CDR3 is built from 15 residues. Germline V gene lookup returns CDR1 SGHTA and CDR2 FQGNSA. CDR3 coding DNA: TGTGCCAGCAGCTTTACGACAGGGAGCAATCAGCCCCAGCATTTT. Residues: CASSFTTGSNQPQHF.

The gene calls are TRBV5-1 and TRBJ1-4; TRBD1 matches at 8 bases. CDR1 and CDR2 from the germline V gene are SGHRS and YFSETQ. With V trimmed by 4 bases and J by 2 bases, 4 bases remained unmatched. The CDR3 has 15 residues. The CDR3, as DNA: TGCGCCAGCAGCCCAGGACAGGGTACTAATGAAAAACTGTTTTTT. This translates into CASSPGQGTNEKLFF.

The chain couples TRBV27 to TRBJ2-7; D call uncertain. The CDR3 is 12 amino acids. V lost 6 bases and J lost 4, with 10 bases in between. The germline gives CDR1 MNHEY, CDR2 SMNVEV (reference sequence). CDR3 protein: CASRLGAYEQYF. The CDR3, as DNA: TGTGCCAGCAGGCTCGGAGCTTACGAGCAGTACTTC.

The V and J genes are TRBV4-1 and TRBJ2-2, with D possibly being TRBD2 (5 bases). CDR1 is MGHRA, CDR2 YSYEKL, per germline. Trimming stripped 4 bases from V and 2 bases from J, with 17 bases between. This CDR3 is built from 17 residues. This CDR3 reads CASSLAGGRINTGELFF. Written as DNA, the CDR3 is TGCGCCAGCAGCCTGGCAGGAGGTCGAATAAACACCGGGGAGCTGTTTTTT.

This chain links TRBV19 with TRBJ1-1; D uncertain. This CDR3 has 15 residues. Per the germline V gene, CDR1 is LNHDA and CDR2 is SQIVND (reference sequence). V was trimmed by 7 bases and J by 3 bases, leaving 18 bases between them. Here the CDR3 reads CASIGGVVGYTEAFF. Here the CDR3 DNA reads TGTGCCAGTATTGGAGGAGTGGTGGGGTACACTGAAGCTTTCTTT.

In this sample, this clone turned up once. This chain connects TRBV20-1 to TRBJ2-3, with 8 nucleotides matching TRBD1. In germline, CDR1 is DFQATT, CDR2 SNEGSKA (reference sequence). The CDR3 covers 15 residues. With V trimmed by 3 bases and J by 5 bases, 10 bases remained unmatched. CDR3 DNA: TGCAGTGCTAGTTACGGCAGGGGGCAAGTAGATACGCAGTATTTT. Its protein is CSASYGRGQVDTQYF.

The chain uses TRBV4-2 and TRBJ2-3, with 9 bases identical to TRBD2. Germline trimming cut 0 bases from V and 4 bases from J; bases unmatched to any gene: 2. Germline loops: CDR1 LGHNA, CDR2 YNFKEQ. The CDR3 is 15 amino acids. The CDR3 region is CASSQEAGGPDTQYF. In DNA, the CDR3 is TGTGCCAGCAGCCAAGAGGCGGGGGGGCCAGATACGCAGTATTTT.

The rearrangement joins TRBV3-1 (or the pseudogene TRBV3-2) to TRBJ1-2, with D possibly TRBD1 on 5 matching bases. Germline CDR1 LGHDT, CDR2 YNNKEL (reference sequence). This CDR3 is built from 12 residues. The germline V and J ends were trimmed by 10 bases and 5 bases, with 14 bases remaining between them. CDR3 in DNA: TGTGCCACCCTGACAGCGAAATATGGCTACACCTTC. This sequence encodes CATLTAKYGYTF.

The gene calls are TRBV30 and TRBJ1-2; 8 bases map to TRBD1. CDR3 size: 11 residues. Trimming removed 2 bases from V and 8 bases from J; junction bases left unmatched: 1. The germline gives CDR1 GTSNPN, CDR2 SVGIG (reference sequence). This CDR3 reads CAWSSGGGYTF. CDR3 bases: TGTGCCTGGAGTTCAGGGGGCGGCTACACCTTC.

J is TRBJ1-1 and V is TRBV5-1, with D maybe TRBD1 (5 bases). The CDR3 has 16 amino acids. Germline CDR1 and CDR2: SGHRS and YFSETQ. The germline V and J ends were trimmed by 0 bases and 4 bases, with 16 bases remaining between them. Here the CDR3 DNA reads TGCGCCAGCAGCTTGGTCGGGGAGGTCGGGGGCACTGAAGCTTTCTTT. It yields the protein CASSLVGEVGGTEAFF.

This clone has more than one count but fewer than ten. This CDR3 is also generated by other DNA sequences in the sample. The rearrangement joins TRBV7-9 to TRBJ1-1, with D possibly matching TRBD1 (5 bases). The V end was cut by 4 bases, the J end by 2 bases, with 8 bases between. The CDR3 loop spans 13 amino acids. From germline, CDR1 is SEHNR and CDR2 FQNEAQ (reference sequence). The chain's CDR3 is CASSSRVNTEAFF. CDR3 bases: TGTGCCAGCAGCTCCAGGGTTAACACTGAAGCTTTCTTT.

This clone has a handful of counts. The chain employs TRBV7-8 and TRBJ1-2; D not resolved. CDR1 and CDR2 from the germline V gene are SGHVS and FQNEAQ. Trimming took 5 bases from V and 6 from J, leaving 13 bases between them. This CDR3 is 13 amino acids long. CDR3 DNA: TGTGCCAGCAGCCTCTTATTACGAGATGGCTACACCTTC. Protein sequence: CASSLLLRDGYTF.

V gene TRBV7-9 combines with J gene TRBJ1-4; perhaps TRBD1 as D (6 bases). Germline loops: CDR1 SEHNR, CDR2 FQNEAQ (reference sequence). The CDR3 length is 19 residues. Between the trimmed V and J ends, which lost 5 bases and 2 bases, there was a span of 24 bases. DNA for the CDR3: TGTGCCAGCAGCGAAGGACGTTCCGCTAAAAGGGGGACTAATGAAAAACTGTTTTTT. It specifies CASSEGRSAKRGTNEKLFF.

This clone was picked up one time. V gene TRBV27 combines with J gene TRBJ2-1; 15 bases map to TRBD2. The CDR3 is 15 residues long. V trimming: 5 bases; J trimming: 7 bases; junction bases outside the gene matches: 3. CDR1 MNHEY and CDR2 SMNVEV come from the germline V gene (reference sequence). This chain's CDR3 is CASSPGTSGGNEQFF. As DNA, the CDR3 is TGTGCCAGCAGTCCGGGGACTAGCGGGGGGAATGAGCAGTTCTTC.